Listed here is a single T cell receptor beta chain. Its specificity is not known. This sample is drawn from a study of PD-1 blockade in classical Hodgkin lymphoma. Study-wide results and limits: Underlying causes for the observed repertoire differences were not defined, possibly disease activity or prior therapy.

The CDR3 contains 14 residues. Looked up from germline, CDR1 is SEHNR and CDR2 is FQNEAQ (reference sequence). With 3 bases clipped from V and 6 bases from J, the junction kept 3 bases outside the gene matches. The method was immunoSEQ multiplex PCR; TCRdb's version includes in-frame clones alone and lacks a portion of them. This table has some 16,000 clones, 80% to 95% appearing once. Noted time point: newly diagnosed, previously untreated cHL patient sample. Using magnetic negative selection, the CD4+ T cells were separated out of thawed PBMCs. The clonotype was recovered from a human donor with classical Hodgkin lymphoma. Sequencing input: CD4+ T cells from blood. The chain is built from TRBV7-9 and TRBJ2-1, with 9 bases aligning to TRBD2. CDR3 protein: CASSFSGSGNEQFF. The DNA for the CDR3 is TGTGCCAGCAGCTTTAGCGGGAGCGGCAATGAGCAGTTCTTC. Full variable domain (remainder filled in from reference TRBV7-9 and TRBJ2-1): DTGVSQNPRHKITKRGQNVTFRCDPISEHNRLYWYRQTLGQGPEFLTYFQNEAQLEKSRLLSDRFSAERPKGSFSTLEIQRTEQGDSAMYLCASSFSGSGNEQFFGPGTRLTVL.